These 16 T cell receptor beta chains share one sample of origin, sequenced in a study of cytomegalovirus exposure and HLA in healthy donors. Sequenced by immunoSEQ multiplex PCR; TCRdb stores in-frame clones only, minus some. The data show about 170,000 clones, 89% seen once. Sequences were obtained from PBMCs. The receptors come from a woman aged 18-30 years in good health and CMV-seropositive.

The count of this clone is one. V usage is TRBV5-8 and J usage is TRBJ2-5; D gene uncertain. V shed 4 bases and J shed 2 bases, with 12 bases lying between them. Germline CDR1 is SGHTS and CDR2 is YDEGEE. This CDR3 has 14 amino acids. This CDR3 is CASSPLDLQETQYF. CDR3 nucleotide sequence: TGTGCCAGCAGCCCTCTAGACTTACAAGAGACCCAGTACTTC.

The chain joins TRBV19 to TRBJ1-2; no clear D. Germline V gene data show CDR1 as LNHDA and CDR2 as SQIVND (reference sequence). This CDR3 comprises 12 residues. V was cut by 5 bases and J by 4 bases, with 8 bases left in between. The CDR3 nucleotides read TGTGCCAGTAGTCCCTACCTCTATGGCTACACCTTC. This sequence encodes CASSPYLYGYTF.

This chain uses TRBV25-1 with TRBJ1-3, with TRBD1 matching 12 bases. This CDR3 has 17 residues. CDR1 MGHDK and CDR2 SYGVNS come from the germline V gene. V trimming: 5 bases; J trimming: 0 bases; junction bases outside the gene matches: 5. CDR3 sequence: CASSFRDRGLSGNTIYF. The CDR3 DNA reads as TGTGCCAGCAGTTTCCGGGACAGGGGGCTCTCTGGAAACACCATATATTTT.

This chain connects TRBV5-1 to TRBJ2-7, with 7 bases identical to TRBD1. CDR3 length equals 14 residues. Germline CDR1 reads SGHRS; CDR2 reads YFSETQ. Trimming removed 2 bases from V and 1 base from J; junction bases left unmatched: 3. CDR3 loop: CASSLQGSSYEQYF. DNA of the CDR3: TGCGCCAGCAGCTTACAGGGGTCTTCCTACGAGCAGTACTTC.

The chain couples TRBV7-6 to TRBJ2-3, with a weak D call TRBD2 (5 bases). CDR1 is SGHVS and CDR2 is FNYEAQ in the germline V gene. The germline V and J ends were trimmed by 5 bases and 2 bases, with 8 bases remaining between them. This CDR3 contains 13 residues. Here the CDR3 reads CASSLDFTDTQYF. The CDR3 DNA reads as TGTGCCAGCAGCCTGGACTTCACAGATACGCAGTATTTT.

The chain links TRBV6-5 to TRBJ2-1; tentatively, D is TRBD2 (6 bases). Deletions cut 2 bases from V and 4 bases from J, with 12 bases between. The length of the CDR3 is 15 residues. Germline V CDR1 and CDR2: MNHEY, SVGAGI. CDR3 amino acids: CASSYHRTTYNEQFF. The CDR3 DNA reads TGTGCCAGCAGTTACCACAGGACTACTTACAATGAGCAGTTCTTC.

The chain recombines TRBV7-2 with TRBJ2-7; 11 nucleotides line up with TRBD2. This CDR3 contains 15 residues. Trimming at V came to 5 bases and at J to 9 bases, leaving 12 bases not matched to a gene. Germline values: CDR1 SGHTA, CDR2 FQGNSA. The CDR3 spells CASSPQRTSGSAQYF. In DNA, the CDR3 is TGTGCCAGCAGCCCGCAAAGGACTAGCGGGTCTGCGCAGTACTTC.

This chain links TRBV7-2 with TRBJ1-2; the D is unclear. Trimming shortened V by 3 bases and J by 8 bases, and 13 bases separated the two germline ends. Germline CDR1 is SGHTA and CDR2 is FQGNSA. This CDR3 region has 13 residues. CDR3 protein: CASSLLTTGGYTF. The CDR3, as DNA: TGTGCCAGCAGCTTGTTGACTACGGGCGGCTACACCTTC. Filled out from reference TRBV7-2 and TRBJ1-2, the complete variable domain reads GAGVSQSPSNKVTEKGKDVELRCDPISGHTALYWYRQSLGQGLEFLIYFQGNSAPDKSGLPSDRFSAERTGGSVSTLTIQRTQQEDSAVYLCASSLLTTGGYTFGSGTRLTVV.

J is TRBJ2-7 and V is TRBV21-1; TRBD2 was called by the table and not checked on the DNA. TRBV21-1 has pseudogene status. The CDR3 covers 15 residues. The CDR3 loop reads CASREEREYAYEQYF. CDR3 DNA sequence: TGTGCCAGCAGGGAGGAGCGGGAGTACGCCTACGAGCAGTACTTC.

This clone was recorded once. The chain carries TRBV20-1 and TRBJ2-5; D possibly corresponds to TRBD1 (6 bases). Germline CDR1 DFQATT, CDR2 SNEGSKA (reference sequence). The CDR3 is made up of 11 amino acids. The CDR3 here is CSDRSQETQYF. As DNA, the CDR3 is TGCAGCGACAGGAGCCAAGAGACCCAGTACTTC.

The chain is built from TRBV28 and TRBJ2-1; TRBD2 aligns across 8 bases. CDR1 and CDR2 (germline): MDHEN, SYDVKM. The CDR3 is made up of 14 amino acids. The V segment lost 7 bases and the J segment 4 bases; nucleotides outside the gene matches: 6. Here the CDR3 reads CASTAGGSYNEQFF. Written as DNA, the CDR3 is TGTGCCAGCACGGCGGGAGGTTCTTACAATGAGCAGTTCTTC.

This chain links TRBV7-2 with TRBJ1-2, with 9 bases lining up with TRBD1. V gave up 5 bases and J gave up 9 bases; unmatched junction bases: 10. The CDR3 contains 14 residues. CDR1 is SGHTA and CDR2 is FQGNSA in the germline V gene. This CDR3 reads CASSPTGGGVRYTF. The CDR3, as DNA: TGTGCCAGCAGCCCTACAGGGGGCGGGGTGCGCTACACCTTC.

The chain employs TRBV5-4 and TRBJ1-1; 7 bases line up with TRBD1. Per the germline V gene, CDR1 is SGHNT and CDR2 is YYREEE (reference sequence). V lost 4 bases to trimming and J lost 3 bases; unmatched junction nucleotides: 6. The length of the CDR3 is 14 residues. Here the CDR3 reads CASSTDRVDTEAFF. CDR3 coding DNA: TGTGCCAGCAGCACAGACAGGGTGGACACTGAAGCTTTCTTT.

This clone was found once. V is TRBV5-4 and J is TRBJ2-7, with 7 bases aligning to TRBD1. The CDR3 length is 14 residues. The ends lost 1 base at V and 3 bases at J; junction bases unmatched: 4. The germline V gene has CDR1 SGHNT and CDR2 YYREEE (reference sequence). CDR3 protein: CASSLRQGVYEQYF. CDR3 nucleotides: TGTGCCAGCAGCTTGCGACAGGGTGTCTACGAGCAGTACTTC.

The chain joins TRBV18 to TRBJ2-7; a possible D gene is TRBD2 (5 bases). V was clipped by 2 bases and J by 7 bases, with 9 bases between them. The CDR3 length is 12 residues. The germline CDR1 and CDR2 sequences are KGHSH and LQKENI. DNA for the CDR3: TGTGCCAGCTCACCATTCGGGGAGGAGCAGTACTTC. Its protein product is CASSPFGEEQYF.

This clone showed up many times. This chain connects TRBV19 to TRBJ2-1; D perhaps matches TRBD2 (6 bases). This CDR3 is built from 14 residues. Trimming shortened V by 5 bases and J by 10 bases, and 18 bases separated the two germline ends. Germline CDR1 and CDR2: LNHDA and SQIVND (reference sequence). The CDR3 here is CASSLRLDSLEQFF. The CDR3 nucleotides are TGTGCCAGTAGTCTCCGACTAGATTCTCTGGAGCAGTTCTTC.